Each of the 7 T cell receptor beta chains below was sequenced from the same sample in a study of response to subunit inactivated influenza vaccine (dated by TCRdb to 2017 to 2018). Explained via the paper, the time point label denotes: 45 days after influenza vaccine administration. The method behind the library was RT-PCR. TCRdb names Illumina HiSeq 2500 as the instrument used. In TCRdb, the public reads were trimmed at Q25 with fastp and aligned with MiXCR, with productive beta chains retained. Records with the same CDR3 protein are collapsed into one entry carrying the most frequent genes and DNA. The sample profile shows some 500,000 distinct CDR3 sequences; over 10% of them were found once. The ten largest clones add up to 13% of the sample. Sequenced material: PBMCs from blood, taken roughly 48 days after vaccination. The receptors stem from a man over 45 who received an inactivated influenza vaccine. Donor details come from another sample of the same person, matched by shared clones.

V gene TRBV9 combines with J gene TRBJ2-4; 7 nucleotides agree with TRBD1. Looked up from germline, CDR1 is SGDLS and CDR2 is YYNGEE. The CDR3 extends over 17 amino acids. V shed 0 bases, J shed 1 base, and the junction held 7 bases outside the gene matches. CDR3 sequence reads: CASSVGDSLSAKNIQYF. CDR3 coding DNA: TGTGCCAGCAGCGTAGGGGACAGCTTATCGGCCAAAAACATTCAGTACTTC.

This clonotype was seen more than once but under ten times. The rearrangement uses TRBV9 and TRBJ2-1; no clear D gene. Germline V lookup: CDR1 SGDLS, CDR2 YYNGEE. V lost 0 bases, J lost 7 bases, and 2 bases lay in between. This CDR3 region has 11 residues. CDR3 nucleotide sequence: TGTGCCAGCAGCGTAGCTAATGAGCAGTTCTTC. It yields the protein CASSVANEQFF.

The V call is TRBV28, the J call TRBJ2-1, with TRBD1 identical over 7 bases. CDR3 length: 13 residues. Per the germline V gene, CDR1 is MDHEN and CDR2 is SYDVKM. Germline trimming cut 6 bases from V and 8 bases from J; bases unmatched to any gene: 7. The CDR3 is CASSKQGLYEQFF. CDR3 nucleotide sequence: TGTGCCAGCAGCAAACAGGGGTTGTATGAGCAGTTCTTC.

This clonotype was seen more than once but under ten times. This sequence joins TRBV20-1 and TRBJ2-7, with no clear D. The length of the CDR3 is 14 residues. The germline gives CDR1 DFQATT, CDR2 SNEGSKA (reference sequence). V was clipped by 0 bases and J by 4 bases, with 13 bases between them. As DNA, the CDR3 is TGCAGTGCTAGAGATCGCGGCAGATTATACGAGCAGTACTTC. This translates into CSARDRGRLYEQYF.

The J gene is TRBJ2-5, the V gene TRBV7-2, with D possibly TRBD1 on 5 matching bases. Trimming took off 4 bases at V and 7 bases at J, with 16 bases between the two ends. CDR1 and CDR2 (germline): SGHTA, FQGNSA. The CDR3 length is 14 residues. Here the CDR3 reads CASSSYTLQGTQYF. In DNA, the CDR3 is TGTGCCAGCAGCTCCTATACCCTCCAGGGGACCCAGTACTTC.

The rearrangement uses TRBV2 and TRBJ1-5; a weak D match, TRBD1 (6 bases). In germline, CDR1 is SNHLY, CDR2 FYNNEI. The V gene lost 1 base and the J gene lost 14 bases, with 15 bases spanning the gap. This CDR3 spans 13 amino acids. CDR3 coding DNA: TGTGCCAGCAGTGAAGGGTTTCGGGACACCGAGCATTTT. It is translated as CASSEGFRDTEHF.

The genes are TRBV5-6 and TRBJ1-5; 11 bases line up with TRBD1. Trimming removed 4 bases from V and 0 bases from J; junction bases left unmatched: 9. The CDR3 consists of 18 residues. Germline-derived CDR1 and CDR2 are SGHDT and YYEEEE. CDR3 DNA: TGTGCCAGCAGCCTCCCGGGACAGGGGGGGATTAGCAATCAGCCCCAGCATTTT. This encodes CASSLPGQGGISNQPQHF. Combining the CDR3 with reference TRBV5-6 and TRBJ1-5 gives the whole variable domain DAGVTQSPTHLIKTRGQQVTLRCSPKSGHDTVSWYQQALGQGPQFIFQYYEEEERQRGNFPDRFSGHQFPNYSSELNVNALLLGDSALYLCASSLPGQGGISNQPQHFGDGTRLSIL.